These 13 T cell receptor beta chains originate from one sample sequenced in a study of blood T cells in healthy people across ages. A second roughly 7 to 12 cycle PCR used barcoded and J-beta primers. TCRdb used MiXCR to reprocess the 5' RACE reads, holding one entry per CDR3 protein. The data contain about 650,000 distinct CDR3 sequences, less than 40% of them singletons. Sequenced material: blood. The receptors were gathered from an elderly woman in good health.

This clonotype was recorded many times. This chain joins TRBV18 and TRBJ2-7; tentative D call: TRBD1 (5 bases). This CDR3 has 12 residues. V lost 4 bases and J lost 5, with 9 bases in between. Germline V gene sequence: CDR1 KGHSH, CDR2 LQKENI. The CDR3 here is CASSQDSHEQYF. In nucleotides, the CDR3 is TGTGCCAGCTCACAAGACAGTCACGAGCAGTACTTC.

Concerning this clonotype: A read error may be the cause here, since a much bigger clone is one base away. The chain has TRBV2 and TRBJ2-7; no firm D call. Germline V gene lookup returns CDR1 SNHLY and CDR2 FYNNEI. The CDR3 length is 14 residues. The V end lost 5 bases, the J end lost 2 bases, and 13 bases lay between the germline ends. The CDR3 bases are TGTGCCAGCAGTCCTGGGCACGTACCCTACGAGCAGTACTTC. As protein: CASSPGHVPYEQYF.

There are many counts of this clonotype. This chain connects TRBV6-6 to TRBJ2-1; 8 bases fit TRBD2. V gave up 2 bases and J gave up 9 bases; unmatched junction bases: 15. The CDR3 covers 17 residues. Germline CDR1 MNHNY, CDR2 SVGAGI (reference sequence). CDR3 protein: CASSYLGGGLGGGEQFF. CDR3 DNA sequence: TGTGCCAGCAGTTACCTAGGAGGGGGACTAGGGGGAGGTGAGCAGTTCTTC.

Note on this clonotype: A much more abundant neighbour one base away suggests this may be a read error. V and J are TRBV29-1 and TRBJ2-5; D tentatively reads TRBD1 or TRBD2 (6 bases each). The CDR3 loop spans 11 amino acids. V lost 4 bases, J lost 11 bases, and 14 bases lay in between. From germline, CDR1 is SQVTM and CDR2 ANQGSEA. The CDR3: CSVGGGGEQYF. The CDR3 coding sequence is TGCAGCGTTGGTGGGGGCGGGGAGCAGTACTTC.

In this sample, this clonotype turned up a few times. The CDR3 region has the DNA TGCAGCGTTGGGGCTCGACAAGAGACCCAGTACTTC. Amino acids: CSVGARQETQYF. The chain employs TRBV29-1 and TRBJ2-5, with D unclear. The CDR3 consists of 12 residues. The germline gives CDR1 SQVTM, CDR2 ANQGSEA. Trimming cost V 4 bases and J 2 bases, with 8 bases left between them.

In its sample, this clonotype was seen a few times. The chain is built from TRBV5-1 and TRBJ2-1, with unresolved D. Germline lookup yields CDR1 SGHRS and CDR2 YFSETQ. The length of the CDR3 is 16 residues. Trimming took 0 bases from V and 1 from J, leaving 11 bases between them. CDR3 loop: CASSLVTAASYNEQFF. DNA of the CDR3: TGCGCCAGCAGCTTGGTGACCGCTGCGTCCTACAATGAGCAGTTCTTC.

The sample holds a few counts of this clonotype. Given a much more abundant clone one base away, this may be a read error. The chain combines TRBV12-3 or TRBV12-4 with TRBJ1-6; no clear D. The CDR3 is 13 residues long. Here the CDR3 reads CASSFGYNSPPHF. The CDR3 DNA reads TGTGCCAGCAGTTTTGGGTATAATTCACCCCCCCACTTT.

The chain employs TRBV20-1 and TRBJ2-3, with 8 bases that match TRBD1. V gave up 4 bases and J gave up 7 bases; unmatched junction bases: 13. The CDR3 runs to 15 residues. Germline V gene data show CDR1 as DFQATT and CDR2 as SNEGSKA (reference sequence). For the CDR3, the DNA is TGCAGTGCTATTCGTACAGGGGGTTTAGGGAATACGCAGTATTTT. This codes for CSAIRTGGLGNTQYF.

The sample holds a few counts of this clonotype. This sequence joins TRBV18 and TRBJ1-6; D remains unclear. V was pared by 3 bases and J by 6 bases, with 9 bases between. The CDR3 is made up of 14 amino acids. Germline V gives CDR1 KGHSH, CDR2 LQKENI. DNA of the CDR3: TGTGCCAGCTCACCGGCGGCAGCTAATTCACCCCTCCACTTT. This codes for CASSPAAANSPLHF.

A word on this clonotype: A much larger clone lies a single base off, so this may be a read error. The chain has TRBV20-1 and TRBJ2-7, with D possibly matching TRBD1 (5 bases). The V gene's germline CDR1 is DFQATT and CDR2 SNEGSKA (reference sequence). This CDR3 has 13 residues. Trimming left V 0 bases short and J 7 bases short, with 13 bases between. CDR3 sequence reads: CSARDDRYNEQYF. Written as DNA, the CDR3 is TGCAGTGCTAGAGATGACAGATACAATGAGCAGTACTTC.

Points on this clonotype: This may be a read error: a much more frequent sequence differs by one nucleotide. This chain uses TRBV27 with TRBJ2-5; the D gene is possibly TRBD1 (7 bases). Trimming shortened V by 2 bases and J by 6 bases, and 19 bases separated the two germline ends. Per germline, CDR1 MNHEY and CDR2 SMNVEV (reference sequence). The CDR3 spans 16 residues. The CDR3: CASSLEMGQGGQTQYF. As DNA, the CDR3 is TGTGCCAGCAGTTTAGAGATGGGGCAGGGGGGCCAGACCCAGTACTTC.

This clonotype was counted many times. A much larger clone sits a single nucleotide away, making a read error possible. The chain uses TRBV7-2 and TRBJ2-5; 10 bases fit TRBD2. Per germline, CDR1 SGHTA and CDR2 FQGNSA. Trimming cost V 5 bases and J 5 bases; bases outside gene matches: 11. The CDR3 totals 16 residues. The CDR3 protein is CASSQVLASGGETQYF. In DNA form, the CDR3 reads TGTGCCAGCAGCCAAGTACTTGCTAGCGGGGGCGAGACCCAGTACTTC. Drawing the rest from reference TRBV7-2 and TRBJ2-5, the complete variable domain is GAGVSQSPSNKVTEKGKDVELRCDPISGHTALYWYRQSLGQGLEFLIYFQGNSAPDKSGLPSDRFSAERTGGSVSTLTIQRTQQEDSAVYLCASSQVLASGGETQYFGPGTRLLVL.

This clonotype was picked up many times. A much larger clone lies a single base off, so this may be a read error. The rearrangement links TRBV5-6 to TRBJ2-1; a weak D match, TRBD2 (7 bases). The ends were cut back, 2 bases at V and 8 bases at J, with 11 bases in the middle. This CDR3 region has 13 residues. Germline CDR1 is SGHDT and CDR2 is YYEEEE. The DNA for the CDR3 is TGTGCCAGCAGCTTAGGGGGGAGGGATGAGCAGTTCTTC. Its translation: CASSLGGRDEQFF.